This TCR beta chain was found in a study of cytomegalovirus exposure and HLA in healthy donors. Looking at the study overall: A preliminary data release comprised 80 million to 95 million unique TCRs obtained from HLA-typed donors. Findings and limits, study-wide: The authors listed roughly 150 TCR beta chains as cytomegalovirus-associated.

The PCR ran on 60 Vbeta and 13 Jbeta primers. Clones were read by immunoSEQ multiplex PCR, and TCRdb kept only the in-frame ones, dropping some. The table includes about 160,000 clones, about 79% detected once. Comment on this clone: The antigen remains undetermined.

Trimming shortened V by 0 bases and J by 3 bases, and 14 bases separated the two germline ends. The CDR3 has 17 residues. The germline gives CDR1 ENHRY, CDR2 SYGVKD. Sequenced: PBMCs. The chain carries TRBV10-3 and TRBJ1-4; possibly TRBD1 for D (6 bases). This TCR derives from a female donor in good health and CMV-seronegative. As DNA, the CDR3 is TGTGCCATCAGTGAGTCAACAGGGCTGGGGGCTAATGAAAAACTGTTTTTT. Protein sequence: CAISESTGLGANEKLFF.